This T cell receptor beta chain was sequenced during a study of post-analysis software for immune sequencing data. Study-wide context: The disease courses spanned relapsing-remitting, secondary progressive and progressive-relapsing forms of multiple sclerosis.

TCR beta libraries were prepared from cDNA with unique molecular identifiers. cDNA molecules numbering some 500,000 came from roughly 1 to 10 million T cells. TCRdb reprocessed the PCR reads via MiXCR and lists one record per CDR3 protein. The sample holds around 440,000 distinct CDR3 sequences, 45% seen once. Study-wide results and limits: Same-batch preparations were strongly co-clustered by F measure. Patients had higher frequencies than controls of roughly 5 TRBV segments, including TRBV5-6, TRBV5-1 and TRBV20-1.

About this clonotype itself: The antigen is undetermined.

From germline, CDR1 is SGHAT and CDR2 FQNNGV. The CDR3 covers 15 residues. With V trimmed by 8 bases and J by 5 bases, 9 bases remained unmatched. Sequencing input: blood. The origin of this receptor is a girl aged 10 to 17 with multiple sclerosis. V is TRBV11-2 and J is TRBJ2-5, with TRBD2 matching over 12 bases. CDR3: CASGNLAGGTETQYF. The DNA for the CDR3 is TGTGCCAGCGGCAATCTAGCGGGAGGGACCGAGACCCAGTACTTC.